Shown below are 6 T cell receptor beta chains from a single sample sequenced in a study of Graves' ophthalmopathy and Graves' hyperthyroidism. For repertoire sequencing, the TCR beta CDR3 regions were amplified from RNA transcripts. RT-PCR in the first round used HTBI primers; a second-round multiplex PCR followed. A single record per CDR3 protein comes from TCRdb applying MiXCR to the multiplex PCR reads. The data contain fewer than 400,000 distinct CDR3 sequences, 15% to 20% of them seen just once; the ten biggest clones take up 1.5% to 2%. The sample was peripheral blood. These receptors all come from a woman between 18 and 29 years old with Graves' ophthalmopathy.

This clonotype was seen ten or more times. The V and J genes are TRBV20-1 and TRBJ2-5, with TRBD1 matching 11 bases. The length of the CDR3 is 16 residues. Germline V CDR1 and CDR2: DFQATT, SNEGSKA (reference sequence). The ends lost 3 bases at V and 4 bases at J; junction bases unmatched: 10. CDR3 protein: CSASNAGQGVLETQYF. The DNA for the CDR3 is TGCAGTGCTAGTAACGCGGGACAGGGGGTTTTAGAGACCCAGTACTTC.

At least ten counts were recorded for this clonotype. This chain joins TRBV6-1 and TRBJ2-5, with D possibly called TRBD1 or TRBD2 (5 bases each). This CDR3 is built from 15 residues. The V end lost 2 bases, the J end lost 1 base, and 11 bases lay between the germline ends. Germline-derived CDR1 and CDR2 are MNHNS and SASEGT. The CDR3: CASSESGRSQETQYF. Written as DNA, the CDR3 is TGTGCCAGCAGTGAATCGGGACGGAGCCAAGAGACCCAGTACTTC.

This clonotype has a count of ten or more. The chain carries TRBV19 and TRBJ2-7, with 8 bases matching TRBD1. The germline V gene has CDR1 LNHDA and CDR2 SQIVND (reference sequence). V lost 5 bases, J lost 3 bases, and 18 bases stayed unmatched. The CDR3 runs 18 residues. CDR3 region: CASSPQGQGRSFHYEQYF. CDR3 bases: TGTGCCAGTAGTCCCCAAGGACAGGGTCGGTCCTTTCACTACGAGCAGTACTTC.

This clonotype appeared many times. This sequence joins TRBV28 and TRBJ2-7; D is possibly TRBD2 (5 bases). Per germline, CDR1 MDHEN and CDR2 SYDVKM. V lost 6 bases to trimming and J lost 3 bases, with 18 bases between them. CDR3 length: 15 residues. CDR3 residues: CASSSAHAGLYEQYF. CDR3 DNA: TGTGCCAGCAGCTCCGCCCACGCGGGTCTCTACGAGCAGTACTTC. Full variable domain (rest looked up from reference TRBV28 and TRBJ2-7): DVKVTQSSRYLVKRTGEKVFLECVQDMDHENMFWYRQDPGLGLRLIYFSYDVKMKEKGDIPEGYSVSREKKERFSLILESASTNQTSMYLCASSSAHAGLYEQYFGPGTRLTVT.

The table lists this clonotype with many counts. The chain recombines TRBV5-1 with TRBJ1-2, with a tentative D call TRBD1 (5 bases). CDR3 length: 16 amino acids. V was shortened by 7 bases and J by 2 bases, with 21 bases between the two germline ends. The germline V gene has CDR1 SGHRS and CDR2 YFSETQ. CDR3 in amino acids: CASGASSIGQNYGYTF. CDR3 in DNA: TGCGCCAGCGGGGCTTCTTCTATAGGGCAAAACTATGGCTACACCTTC.

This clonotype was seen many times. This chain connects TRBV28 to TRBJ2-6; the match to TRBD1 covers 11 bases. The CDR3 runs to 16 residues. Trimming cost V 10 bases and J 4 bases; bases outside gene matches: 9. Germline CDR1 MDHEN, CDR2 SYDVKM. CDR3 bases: TGTGCCACCACGGGGACAGGGGGTAGCGGGGCCAACGTCCTGACTTTC. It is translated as CATTGTGGSGANVLTF. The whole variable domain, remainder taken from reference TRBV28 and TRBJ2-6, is DVKVTQSSRYLVKRTGEKVFLECVQDMDHENMFWYRQDPGLGLRLIYFSYDVKMKEKGDIPEGYSVSREKKERFSLILESASTNQTSMYLCATTGTGGSGANVLTFGAGSRLTVL.